One T cell receptor beta chain is described in this entry. No antigen is known for it. The CDR3 has 16 amino acids. Trimming removed 1 base from V and 5 bases from J; junction bases left unmatched: 6. Germline CDR1 reads LNHNV; CDR2 reads YYDKDF (reference sequence). Primers: 52 TRBV forward and 13 TRBJ reverse. The protocol was immunoSEQ multiplex PCR, while the TCRdb copy is restricted to in-frame clones and leaves out a portion. The sample records 32,000 or so clones, 92% being singletons. These data come from a study of regulatory T cells. Whole-study findings and limits: Regulatory T cells showed the strongest V-J pair restriction and V/J gene skewing among patient repertoires. Hydrophobic residues at CDR3 positions 6 and 7 were enriched in conventional CD4+ T cells of CD3G-deficient patients.

The source of this sequence is a person between 18 and 35 years old with CD3G deficiency. What was sequenced was conventional CD4+ T cells sorted from blood. The V and J genes are TRBV15 and TRBJ2-1; 9 bases are a match to TRBD2. The DNA for the CDR3 is TGTGCCACCAGCAGAGTAAATAGCGGGGGAGACAATGAGCAGTTCTTC. Its translation is CATSRVNSGGDNEQFF.